This T cell receptor beta chain was captured in a study of response to subunit inactivated influenza vaccine. The sample holds many counts of this clonotype. What it binds is not known. V lost 0 bases, J lost 3 bases, and 11 bases stayed unmatched. Germline loops: CDR1 MNHEY, CDR2 SVGEGT. The CDR3 loop spans 18 amino acids. Study results and limitations: Each seasonal influenza vaccination recruits few new T cells, the authors suggested.

In TCRdb, the RT-PCR reads were re-called with MiXCR into one record per CDR3 protein. The table has around 250,000 distinct CDR3 sequences, 12% seen once. This clonotype was sampled from a man aged 45 to 65 who received an inactivated influenza vaccine. Sequencing was performed on non-naive T cells sorted from PBMCs, taken around 15 days before vaccination. The chain has TRBV6-2 or TRBV6-3 and TRBJ2-7; 10 bases fit TRBD1. The CDR3 reads CASSYSILEGQGNYEQYF. In DNA, the CDR3 is TGTGCCAGCAGTTACTCGATTTTAGAGGGACAGGGGAACTACGAGCAGTACTTC.